These T cell receptor beta chains were read from a single sample in a study of T-cell memory formation after mild COVID-19. TCRdb processed the 5' RACE reads anew with MiXCR; each CDR3 protein has one entry. The repertoire holds 560,000 or so distinct CDR3 sequences, with approximately 15% as singletons. Sequencing was carried out using PBMCs or a T cell subset sorted from them (not recorded which). The receptors shown here come from an adult woman who had mild COVID-19 (a few samples of this study predate the infection). Cell type and time point are not known. CDR3s include the opening cysteine and the closing phenylalanine or tryptophan. A D gene is named only where the DNA matches it firmly. Rows give clone size only sometimes, using once, few, many, or a class for an expanded clone.

TRBV4-3	few	14	.	TRBJ2-7	TGCGCCAGCAGCCAAGATAGGACTGATTACGAGCAGTACTTC	CASSQDRTDYEQYF
TRBV11-2	many	16	TRBD2	TRBJ2-7	TGTGCCAGCAGCTTAGCCTCCGGGACTAGCGGGTACGAGCAGTACTTC	CASSLASGTSGYEQYF
TRBV7-8	.	18	TRBD2	TRBJ2-1	TGTGCCAGCAGCAAAGCGCGGGGGGAATGGTCCTCCTACAATGAGCAGTTCTTC	CASSKARGEWSSYNEQFF
TRBV15	.	15	.	TRBJ1-2	TGTGCCACCAGCAGAGATCTGGGTCGAGGATATGGCTACACCTTC	CATSRDLGRGYGYTF
TRBV5-1	few	16	.	TRBJ2-1	TGCGCCAGCAGCCTACAGGGTCCCTCCTCCTACAATGAGCAGTTCTTC	CASSLQGPSSYNEQFF
TRBV6-5	.	17	TRBD2	TRBJ2-1	TGTGCCAGCAGTTACATTCGTCGGGGGAGGGCGGGCAATGAGCAGTTCTTC	CASSYIRRGRAGNEQFF
TRBV29-1	.	14	TRBD1	TRBJ1-5	TGCAGCGTTGTCGGACAGGGGGGTGATCAGCCCCAGCAATTT	CSVVGQGGDQPQQF
TRBV3-1	few	15	.	TRBJ2-1	TGTGCCAGCAGCCAATGGCAGCTTGGCTACAATGAGCAGTTCTTC	CASSQWQLGYNEQFF
TRBV7-9	.	13	TRBD1	TRBJ1-2	TGTGCCAGCAGCCCCGGGACAGGGCTGGGCTACACCTTC	CASSPGTGLGYTF
TRBV20-1	.	17	TRBD2	TRBJ2-3	TGCAGTGCTAGAGATGGGAGCGGGAGGGTAGCAGGGGATACGCAGTATTTT	CSARDGSGRVAGDTQYF
TRBV7-3	few	15	.	TRBJ2-5	TGTGCCAGCAGCTTGTTAGGACGGACAGAAGAGACCCAGTACTTC	CASSLLGRTEETQYF
TRBV29-1	once	14	.	TRBJ2-6	TGCAGCGCTGGCTGGGGCTCTGGGGCCAACGTCCTGACTTTC	CSAGWGSGANVLTF
TRBV20-1	.	14	.	TRBJ2-3	TGCAGTGCTCTTGTGGGCCCTAGCACAGATACGCAGTATTTT	CSALVGPSTDTQYF
TRBV20-1	.	13	.	TRBJ1-1	TGCAGTGCTAGGGACATAGCAAACACTGAAGCTTTCTTT	CSARDIANTEAFF
TRBV12-3/TRBV12-4	few	15	.	TRBJ1-1	TGTGCCAGCAGCCTCTCGCTGGGATGGAGCACTGAAGCTTTCTTT	CASSLSLGWSTEAFF
TRBV5-5	few	13	.	TRBJ2-1	TGTGCCAGCAGCTTGGAATGGCCATCCGAGCAGTTCTTC	CASSLEWPSEQFF
TRBV5-5	few	15	TRBD1	TRBJ2-7	TGTGCCAGCAGCTTTCACGGGACAGGGACCTACGAGCAGTACTTC	CASSFHGTGTYEQYF
TRBV7-3	few	20	TRBD1	TRBJ2-4	TGTGCCAGTAACTGCCCGTGGTCCGGTCAGGGGGCGAATGCCAAAAACATTCAGTACTTC	CASNCPWSGQGANAKNIQYF
TRBV4-2	.	15	.	TRBJ2-1	TGTGCCAGCAGCCAAGAGGAGAAGTCGTACAATGAGCAGTTCTTC	CASSQEEKSYNEQFF
TRBV11-2	few	18	TRBD2	TRBJ2-1	TGTGCCAGCATCAAAGGGGTAGCGGGAGGGCCAGGCGAGGATGAGCAGTTCTTC	CASIKGVAGGPGEDEQFF
TRBV7-2	many	15	TRBD2	TRBJ2-3	TGTGCCAGCAGCACCAAACTAGCGCGCACAGATACGCAGTATTTT	CASSTKLARTDTQYF
TRBV12-3/TRBV12-4	few	16	TRBD1	TRBJ1-2	TGTGCCAGCAGTCTCCCGGCGGGAACAGGGGCTAATGGCTACACCTTC	CASSLPAGTGANGYTF
TRBV25-1	few	16	TRBD2	TRBJ2-7	TGTGCCAGCAGTGATATAGCGGGGGGCTCGAACTACGAGCAGTACTTC	CASSDIAGGSNYEQYF
TRBV20-1	few	13	TRBD2	TRBJ2-1	TGCAGTGCTCGTAGCGGGAGTCGCAATGAGCAGTTCTTC	CSARSGSRNEQFF
TRBV27	.	17	.	TRBJ2-7	TGTGCCAGCAGTTTGGGGGGCCCAGGGACCAGCTCCTACGAGCAGTACTTC	CASSLGGPGTSSYEQYF
TRBV27	few	14	.	TRBJ2-3	TGTGCCAGCAGTTTAGGGGTAGGGATCGGTTTAGAGTATTTT	CASSLGVGIGLEYF
TRBV5-6	.	18	TRBD2	TRBJ2-5	TGTGCCAGCAGCCCCTCCCCGACTAGCGGGAGGGCCAGAGAGACCCAGTACTTC	CASSPSPTSGRARETQYF
TRBV11-3	.	15	.	TRBJ2-7	TGTGCCAGCAGCTTAAGGGGAGGAAGTCCGTACGAGCAGTACTTC	CASSLRGGSPYEQYF
TRBV20-1	once	15	TRBD2	TRBJ2-3	TGCAGTGCACATATAGCGGGGGGGCCGACAGATACGCAGTATTTT	CSAHIAGGPTDTQYF
TRBV29-1	.	14	.	TRBJ1-1	TGCAGCGTTAAGATGACCGGAATGAACACTGAAGCTTTCTTT	CSVKMTGMNTEAFF
TRBV29-1	.	15	TRBD1	TRBJ2-7	TGCAGCGTTGAAGATCTAGGGCAGGGGGCCTACGAGCAGTACTTC	CSVEDLGQGAYEQYF
TRBV11-3	.	12	.	TRBJ1-2	TGTGCCAGCAGCTTAGGCACAGCTGGCTACACCTTC	CASSLGTAGYTF
TRBV3-1	few	12	.	TRBJ2-3	TGTGCCAGCAGCTACTTGACAGATACGCAGTATTTT	CASSYLTDTQYF
TRBV3-1	few	13	.	TRBJ1-2	TGTGCCAGCAGCCAGGGGGAACCTTATGGCTACACCTTC	CASSQGEPYGYTF
TRBV9	few	15	TRBD1	TRBJ1-2	TGTGCCAGCAGCGTAGAGGCAGGGGGTTACTATGGCTACACCTTC	CASSVEAGGYYGYTF
TRBV5-1	few	11	.	TRBJ2-1	TGCGCCAGCAGCTTGGAGTATGAGCAGTTCTTC	CASSLEYEQFF
TRBV4-1	many	18	TRBD2	TRBJ2-1	TGCGCCAGCAGCCAAGAAGGGCTAGCGGGGAGCCCTTACAATGAGCAGTTCTTC	CASSQEGLAGSPYNEQFF
TRBV6-2/TRBV6-3	.	14	.	TRBJ1-2	TGTGCCAGCAGTTACGGGACGCCCTCCGGCGGCTACACCTTC	CASSYGTPSGGYTF
TRBV18	.	15	.	TRBJ1-1	TGTGCCAGCTCACCACCGATCGGGTATCGCTCTGAAGCTTTCTTT	CASSPPIGYRSEAFF
TRBV5-5	.	17	.	TRBJ2-3	TGTGCCAGCAGCTTAACAGGGCCTCCATTCAGCACAGATACGCAGTATTTT	CASSLTGPPFSTDTQYF
TRBV24-1	.	13	.	TRBJ1-1	TGTGCCACCAGTGATTTCCGGGACACTGAAGCTTTCTTT	CATSDFRDTEAFF
TRBV5-1	few	17	TRBD2	TRBJ2-3	TGCGCCAGCAGCTCGGGACTAGCGGGAGGGCTCACAGATACGCAGTATTTT	CASSSGLAGGLTDTQYF
TRBV12-3/TRBV12-4	few	14	.	TRBJ1-1	TGTGCCAGCAGTCGAGGGAGTTTGGGTACTGAAGCTTTCTTT	CASSRGSLGTEAFF
TRBV4-3	few	16	.	TRBJ2-3	TGCGCCAGCAGCCAAGATTCCAGGTCGGGGGTAGATACGCAGTATTTT	CASSQDSRSGVDTQYF
TRBV5-1	.	16	.	TRBJ1-1	TGCGCCAGCACCAACCAGACGGGCGGCGCGAACACTGAAGCTTTCTTT	CASTNQTGGANTEAFF
TRBV6-1	.	13	.	TRBJ1-2	TGTGCCACCATAGGGGCCTTGCTGACAGGCTACACCTTC	CATIGALLTGYTF
TRBV5-1	.	14	.	TRBJ1-2	TGCGCCAGCAGCTTGGAGCCAGATAACTATGGCTACACCTTC	CASSLEPDNYGYTF
TRBV24-1	.	15	.	TRBJ2-1	TGTGCCACCAGTGACCGGGGAACAGGGTCCAATGAGCAGTTCTTC	CATSDRGTGSNEQFF
TRBV12-3/TRBV12-4	few	15	TRBD2	TRBJ2-1	TGTGCCAGCAGGCTAGCGGGAGGGACTTACAATGAGCAGTTCTTC	CASRLAGGTYNEQFF
TRBV12-3/TRBV12-4	few	14	TRBD1	TRBJ1-6	TGTGCCAGCAGTAGGACAGGGGGGTCCGGACCCCTCCACTTT	CASSRTGGSGPLHF
TRBV30	few	15	.	TRBJ2-2	TGTGCCTGGAGTGGGGGGCAGGGCGACACCGGGGAGCTGTTTTTT	CAWSGGQGDTGELFF
TRBV7-2	.	15	TRBD1	TRBJ2-4	TGTGCCAGCAGCTTAGATTACGGCTCAGGGGGCATTCAGTACTTC	CASSLDYGSGGIQYF
TRBV29-1	.	14	TRBD1	TRBJ2-1	TGCAGCGTTGCGGGACAGGGATTTACCAATGAGCAGTTCTTC	CSVAGQGFTNEQFF
TRBV30	.	14	.	TRBJ2-1	TGTGCCTGGAATCTGGGATACTCCTACAATGAGCAGTTCTTC	CAWNLGYSYNEQFF
TRBV24-1	many	14	.	TRBJ2-5	TGTGCCACCAGTGGGTGGACAGACCAAGAGACCCAGTACTTC	CATSGWTDQETQYF